The entry below describes one TCR beta chain. Exclusion of a patient resulted from uncontrolled infection, other autoimmune disease, pregnancy or lactation. This entry comes from a study of T cells in Graves' hyperthyroidism and ophthalmopathy. Amplification of TCR beta CDR3 regions was performed using RNA transcripts as template. During a first-round RT-PCR of the TCR CDR3, the HTBI primer set was used. Each CDR3 protein is one row after TCRdb ran MiXCR on the multiplex PCR reads. Of around 500,000 distinct CDR3 sequences listed, about 15% are singletons. The V gene end was trimmed by 3 bases and the J gene end by 5 bases; junction bases not matched to a gene: 8. Per germline, CDR1 KGHSH and CDR2 LQKENI. The CDR3 consists of 15 residues.

Material: blood. The sequence was collected from a woman aged 35 to 49 with Graves' hyperthyroidism. The chain recombines TRBV18 with TRBJ2-5; 8 bases map to TRBD1. CDR3 protein: CASSPIDRGEETQYF. The CDR3 coding sequence is TGTGCCAGCTCACCTATAGACAGGGGAGAGGAGACCCAGTACTTC.